The T cell receptor (beta chain) under discussion was sequenced for a study (dated by TCRdb to the mid-2010s). Some background on the complete study: The study set out to test whether tumor-infiltrating Tregs in breast cancer get recruited from blood Tregs or are instead converted in situ from other CD4+ T cell subsets.

On the study overall, not on this receptor specifically: The validation in the larger cohort was limited to a single TCR beta V-J rearrangement instead of whole repertoires. The greatest overlap of tumor-infiltrating Treg TCR alpha and beta sequences was with tumor naive CD4+ T cells, followed next by blood naive CD4+ T cells. Tumor memory CD4+ T cell TCR gene usage clustered with blood and lymph node memory CD4+ cells and lymph node naive CD4+ cells.

As concerns this clonotype: What this receptor recognizes is not known. There are no base qualities to consult, and no much larger clone falls within one base.

CDR1 is given as SEHNR and CDR2 as FQNEAQ, both from the germline V gene (reference sequence). V sheds 2 bases and J sheds 2 bases, leaving 11 bases between their ends. Including cysteine and phenylalanine, the CDR3 has 15 amino acids. Only the CDR3 region is kept as DNA, spanning 45 bases read in frame from base 1. Cells that were CD4+CD25+CD127-/low were isolated as Tregs. Tregs, naive and memory CD4+ T cells from tumor, blood and ipsilateral draining lymph nodes of five or six breast cancer patients underwent full-length TCR alpha and beta sequencing. Tumor tissue and lymph nodes obtained by ipsilateral axillary dissection were perfused with PBS, cut into small pieces and digested using collagenase I and hyaluronidase. Ficoll density gradient centrifugation was used to isolate mononuclear cells from either lymph nodes or about 49 ml of peripheral blood. Sorted cell populations were confirmed by FACS to exceed 90% purity.

Full-length TCR variable regions were amplified by 5' RACE PCR with constant-region reverse primers, and semi-nested PCR with Nested Universal Primer A was subsequently performed. The ReliaPrep RNA Cell Miniprep System was used to extract total RNA, which was then reverse transcribed into 5'RACE-ready cDNA with the SMARTer RACE 5'/3' Kit. Multiplex adaptors were used to barcode full-length TCR alpha and beta libraries, and the barcoded libraries were sequenced on an Illumina MiSeq. Per the source publication's procedure: For each of nine subset-tissue groups, sequencing data from the five patients were pooled, and the groups were compared by unsupervised clustering of TCR gene usage. The Morisita-Horn index, with shared sequences weighted by their contribution to each repertoire, was used to calculate repertoire similarity. In TCRdb, the public reads were trimmed at Q25 with fastp and aligned with MiXCR, with productive beta chains retained. Duplicate CDR3 protein sequences are folded into a single record with the most common DNA and genes. TCRdb's processing, not the authors', yielded these V and J calls. This sample holds fewer than 55,000 distinct CDR3 sequences; roughly 23% were observed only once. The ten largest clones add up to 4.3% of the sample.

The source material was Tregs sorted from a lymph node. This TCR was sampled from a female donor with breast cancer. This chain joins TRBV7-9 to TRBJ2-3; D gene: possibly TRBD2, on 6 matching bases. Here is the DNA: TGTGCCAGCAGCTTATCACGGGAGAACACAGATACGCAGTATTTT. It is translated as CASSLSRENTDTQYF.